This is a list of T cell receptor beta chains from one sample in a study of T cells after yellow fever vaccination. TCRdb recomputed calls from the 5' RACE reads with MiXCR, one row per CDR3 protein. The table shows over 300,000 distinct CDR3 sequences, with roughly 6.8% occurring only once. Here the sequenced sample was PBMCs, taken approximately 40 days after the first yellow fever vaccination. These receptors came from a man aged 18 to 35 who received the YFV17D yellow fever vaccine. CDR3s include the opening cysteine and the closing phenylalanine or tryptophan. The D gene is left open where the match is weak. Clone size, where shown, is once, few, many, or a class for clones that have expanded.

size	V	J	length	D	DNA	CDR3
-	TRBV5-1	TRBJ2-5	13	-	TGCGCCAGCAGCTGGGGGGCCCTTGAGACCCAGTACTTC	CASSWGALETQYF
many	TRBV29-1	TRBJ2-5	13	TRBD1	TGCAGCGCCCCGACAGGGGGCCGGGAGACCCAGTACTTC	CSAPTGGRETQYF
-	TRBV11-2	TRBJ2-3	14	TRBD1	TGTGCCAGCCGGGGACAGGGCGGAGCCGATACGCAGTATTTT	CASRGQGGADTQYF
few	TRBV4-3	TRBJ2-3	18	TRBD2	TGCGCCAGCAGCCAAGAACCGACTAGCGGCGAAAGCACAGATACGCAGTATTTT	CASSQEPTSGESTDTQYF
many	TRBV10-3	TRBJ2-3	14	TRBD2	TGTGCCATCAGTGACGGCGGGGGTGGTGATACGCAGTATTTT	CAISDGGGGDTQYF
many	TRBV12-3/TRBV12-4	TRBJ2-2	14	TRBD1	TGTGCCAGCACCTGGACAGGGCGGCCCGGGGAGCTGTTTTTT	CASTWTGRPGELFF
few	TRBV19	TRBJ2-1	13	TRBD1	TGTGCCAGTACCCGACAGGGCGGCAATGAGCAGTTCTTC	CASTRQGGNEQFF
many	TRBV7-2	TRBJ1-6	17	TRBD1	TGTGCCAGCAGCTTTATGACAGGGACCTCCTATAATTCACCCCTCCACTTT	CASSFMTGTSYNSPLHF
-	TRBV7-9	TRBJ2-3	15	TRBD2	TGTGCCAGCAGTTTCCGGGGGGGCGTCGCAGATACGCAGTATTTT	CASSFRGGVADTQYF
-	TRBV7-8	TRBJ2-5	16	TRBD1	TGTGCCAGCAGCTTAGCTATAGGACAGGGCGAAGAGACCCAGTACTTC	CASSLAIGQGEETQYF
-	TRBV15	TRBJ2-5	13	-	TGTGCCACCAGCAGAGGGTCTCAAGAGACCCAGTACTTC	CATSRGSQETQYF
few	TRBV19	TRBJ2-1	13	-	TGTGCCAGTAGTGGGTACTCGGGCAATGAGCAGTTCTTC	CASSGYSGNEQFF
few	TRBV4-1	TRBJ1-2	16	-	TGCGCCAGCAGCCATGGTCGGGACCCAACAGCCTATGGCTACACCTTC	CASSHGRDPTAYGYTF
-	TRBV7-3	TRBJ2-2	14	-	TGTGCCAGCAGCTTCGGGACGGGCGGCGGGGAGCTGTTTTTT	CASSFGTGGGELFF
few	TRBV6-1	TRBJ2-5	14	-	TGTGCCAGCAGCGCCGAGAACAGAGGAGAGACCCAGTACTTC	CASSAENRGETQYF
-	TRBV10-3	TRBJ2-7	15	-	TGTGCCATCAGTTATAATAGCGGCCGTTCCTACGAGCAGTACTTC	CAISYNSGRSYEQYF
few	TRBV6-2/TRBV6-3	TRBJ2-3	20	TRBD2	TGTGCCAGCAGTCTGCGTGCGGCGGGGGGGCCGGTTGGTTTTCAAGATACGCAGTATTTT	CASSLRAAGGPVGFQDTQYF
few	TRBV9	TRBJ2-5	13	-	TGTGCCAGCAGCGCAAAAAGGCAAGAGACCCAGTACTTC	CASSAKRQETQYF